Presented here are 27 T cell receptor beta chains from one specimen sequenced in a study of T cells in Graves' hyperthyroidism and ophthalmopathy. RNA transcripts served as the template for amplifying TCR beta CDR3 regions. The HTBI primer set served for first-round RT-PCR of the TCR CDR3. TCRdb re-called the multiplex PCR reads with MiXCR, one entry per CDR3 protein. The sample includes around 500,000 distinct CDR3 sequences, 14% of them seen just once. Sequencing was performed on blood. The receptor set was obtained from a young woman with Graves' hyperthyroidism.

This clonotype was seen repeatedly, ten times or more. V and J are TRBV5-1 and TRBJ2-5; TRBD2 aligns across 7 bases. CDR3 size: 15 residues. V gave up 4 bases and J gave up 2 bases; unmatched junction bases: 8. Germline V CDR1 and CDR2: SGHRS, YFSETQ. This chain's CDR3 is CASSNQLAYQETQYF. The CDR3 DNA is TGCGCCAGCAGCAACCAACTAGCGTATCAAGAGACCCAGTACTTC.

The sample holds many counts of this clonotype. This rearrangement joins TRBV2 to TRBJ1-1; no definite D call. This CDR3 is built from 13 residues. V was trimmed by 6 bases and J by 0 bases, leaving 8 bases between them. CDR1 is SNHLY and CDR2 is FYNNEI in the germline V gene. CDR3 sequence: CASRTDLNTEAFF. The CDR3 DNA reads TGTGCCAGCAGGACGGACCTGAACACTGAAGCTTTCTTT.

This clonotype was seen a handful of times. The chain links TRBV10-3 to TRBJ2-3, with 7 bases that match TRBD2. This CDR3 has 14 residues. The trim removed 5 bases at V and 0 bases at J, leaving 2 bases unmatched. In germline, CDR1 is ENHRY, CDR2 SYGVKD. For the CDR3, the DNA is TGTGCCATCAGTTATAGCGGGAGCACAGATACGCAGTATTTT. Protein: CAISYSGSTDTQYF.

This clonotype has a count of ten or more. The DNA for the CDR3 is TGTGCCAGCAGCTTAGCCTTAGCGGCGGGGGGCTCCTACAATGAGCAGTTCTTC. Residues: CASSLALAAGGSYNEQFF. The chain joins TRBV7-2 to TRBJ2-1; 8 bases are a match to TRBD2. This CDR3 region has 18 residues. V dropped 0 bases and J dropped 0; count of bases not matched to a gene: 7. In germline, CDR1 is SGHTA, CDR2 FQGNSA.

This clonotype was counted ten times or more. This CDR3 is CSAITAGGNTQYF. Written as DNA, the CDR3 is TGCAGTGCTATTACGGCGGGGGGGAATACGCAGTATTTT. The rearrangement joins TRBV20-1 to TRBJ2-3; 9 bases align to TRBD2. CDR1 is DFQATT, CDR2 SNEGSKA, per germline (reference sequence). The ends lost 4 bases at V and 7 bases at J; junction bases unmatched: 6. This CDR3 is 13 amino acids long.

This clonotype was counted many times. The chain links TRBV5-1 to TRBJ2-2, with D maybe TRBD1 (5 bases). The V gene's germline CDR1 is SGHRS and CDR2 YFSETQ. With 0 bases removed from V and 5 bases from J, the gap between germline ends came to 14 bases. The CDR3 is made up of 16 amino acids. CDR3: CASSLDAQGWTGELFF. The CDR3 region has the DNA TGCGCCAGCAGCTTGGATGCCCAGGGATGGACCGGGGAGCTGTTTTTT.

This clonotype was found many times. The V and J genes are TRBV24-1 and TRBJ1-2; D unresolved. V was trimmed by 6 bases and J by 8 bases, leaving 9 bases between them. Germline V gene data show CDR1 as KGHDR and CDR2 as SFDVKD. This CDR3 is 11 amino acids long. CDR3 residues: CATSTVGGYTF. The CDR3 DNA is TGTGCCACCAGTACTGTCGGCGGCTACACCTTC.

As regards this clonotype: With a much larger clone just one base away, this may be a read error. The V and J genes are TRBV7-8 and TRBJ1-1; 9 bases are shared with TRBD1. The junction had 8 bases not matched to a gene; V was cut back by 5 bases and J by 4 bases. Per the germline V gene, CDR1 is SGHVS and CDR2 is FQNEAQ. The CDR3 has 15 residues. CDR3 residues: CASSTDRGRGTEAFF. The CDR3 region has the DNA TGTGCCAGCAGCACGGACAGGGGAAGGGGCACTGAAGCTTTCTTT.

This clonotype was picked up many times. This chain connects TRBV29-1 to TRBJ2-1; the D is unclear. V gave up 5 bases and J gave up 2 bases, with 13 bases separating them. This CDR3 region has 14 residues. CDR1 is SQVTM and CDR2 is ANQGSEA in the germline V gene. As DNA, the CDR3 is TGCAGCGTTCCATCGACTTTCCCCTACAATGAGCAGTTCTTC. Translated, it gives CSVPSTFPYNEQFF.

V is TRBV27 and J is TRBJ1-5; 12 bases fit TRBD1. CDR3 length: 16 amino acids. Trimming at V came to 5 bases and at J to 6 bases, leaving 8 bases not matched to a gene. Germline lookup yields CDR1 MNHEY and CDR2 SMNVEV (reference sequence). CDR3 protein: CASSGAGTGGSQPQHF. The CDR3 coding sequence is TGTGCCAGCAGTGGTGCCGGGACAGGGGGCAGTCAGCCCCAGCATTTT.

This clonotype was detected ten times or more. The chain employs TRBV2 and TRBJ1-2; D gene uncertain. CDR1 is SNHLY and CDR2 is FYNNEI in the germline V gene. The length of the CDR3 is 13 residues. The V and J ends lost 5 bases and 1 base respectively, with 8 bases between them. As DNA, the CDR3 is TGTGCCAGCAGTTGGACCCTTAACTATGGCTACACCTTC. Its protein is CASSWTLNYGYTF.

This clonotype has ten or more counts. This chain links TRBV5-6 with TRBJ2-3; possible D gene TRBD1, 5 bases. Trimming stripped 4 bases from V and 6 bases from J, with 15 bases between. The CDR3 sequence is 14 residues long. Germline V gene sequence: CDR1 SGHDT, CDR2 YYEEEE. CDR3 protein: CASSVDLAGDTQYF. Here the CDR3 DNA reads TGTGCCAGCAGCGTGGACCTTGCAGGGGATACGCAGTATTTT.

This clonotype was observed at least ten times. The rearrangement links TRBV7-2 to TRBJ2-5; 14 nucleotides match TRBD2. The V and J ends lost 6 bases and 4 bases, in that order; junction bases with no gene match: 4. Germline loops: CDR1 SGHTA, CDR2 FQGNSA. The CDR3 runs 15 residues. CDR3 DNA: TGTGCCAGCAGACCTGGGACTAGCGGGAGAGAGACCCAGTACTTC. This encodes CASRPGTSGRETQYF. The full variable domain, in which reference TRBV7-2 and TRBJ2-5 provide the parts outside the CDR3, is GAGVSQSPSNKVTEKGKDVELRCDPISGHTALYWYRQSLGQGLEFLIYFQGNSAPDKSGLPSDRFSAERTGGSVSTLTIQRTQQEDSAVYLCASRPGTSGRETQYFGPGTRLLVL.

The CDR3 loop is CATSRDRGGGEAFF. The CDR3 nucleotides read TGTGCCACCAGCAGAGATCGCGGTGGGGGGGAGGCTTTCTTT. The chain employs TRBV15 and TRBJ1-1; D might be TRBD1 (5 bases). The germline V gene has CDR1 LNHNV and CDR2 YYDKDF (reference sequence). The ends were cut back, 0 bases at V and 11 bases at J, with 16 bases in the middle. The length of the CDR3 is 14 residues.

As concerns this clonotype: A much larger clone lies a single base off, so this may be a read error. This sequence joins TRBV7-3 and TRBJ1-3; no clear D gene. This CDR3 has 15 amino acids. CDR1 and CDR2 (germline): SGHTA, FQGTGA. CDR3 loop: CVSSLRPKDGNTIYF. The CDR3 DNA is TGTGTCAGCAGCTTAAGGCCCAAGGATGGAAACACCATATATTTT.

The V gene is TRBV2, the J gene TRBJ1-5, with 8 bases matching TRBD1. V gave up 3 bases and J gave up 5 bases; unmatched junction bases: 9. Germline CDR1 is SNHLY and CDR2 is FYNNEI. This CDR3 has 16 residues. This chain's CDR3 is CASSDGATGEDQPQHF. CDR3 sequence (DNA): TGTGCCAGCAGTGATGGGGCGACAGGGGAGGATCAGCCCCAGCATTTT.

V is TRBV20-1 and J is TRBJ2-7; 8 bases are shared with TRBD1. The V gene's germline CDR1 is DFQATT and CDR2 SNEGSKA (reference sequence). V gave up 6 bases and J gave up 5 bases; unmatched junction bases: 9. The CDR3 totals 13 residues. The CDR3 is CSAPGQVDHEQYF. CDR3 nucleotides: TGCAGTGCACCGGGACAGGTTGACCACGAGCAGTACTTC.

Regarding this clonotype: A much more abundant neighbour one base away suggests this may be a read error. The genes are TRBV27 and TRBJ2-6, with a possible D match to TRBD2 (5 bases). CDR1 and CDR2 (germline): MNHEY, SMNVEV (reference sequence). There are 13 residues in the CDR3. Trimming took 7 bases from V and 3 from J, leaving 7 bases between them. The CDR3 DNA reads TGTGCCAGCACCCGGGGTGGGGCCAACGTCCTGACTTTC. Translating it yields CASTRGGANVLTF.

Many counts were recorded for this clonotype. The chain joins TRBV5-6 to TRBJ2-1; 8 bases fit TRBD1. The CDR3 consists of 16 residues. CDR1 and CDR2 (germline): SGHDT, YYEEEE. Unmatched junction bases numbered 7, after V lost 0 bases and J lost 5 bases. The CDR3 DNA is TGTGCCAGCAGCTTGGAAGGGGGACAGGAAGACAATGAGCAGTTCTTC. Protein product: CASSLEGGQEDNEQFF. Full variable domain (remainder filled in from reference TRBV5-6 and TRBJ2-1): DAGVTQSPTHLIKTRGQQVTLRCSPKSGHDTVSWYQQALGQGPQFIFQYYEEEERQRGNFPDRFSGHQFPNYSSELNVNALLLGDSALYLCASSLEGGQEDNEQFFGPGTRLTVL.

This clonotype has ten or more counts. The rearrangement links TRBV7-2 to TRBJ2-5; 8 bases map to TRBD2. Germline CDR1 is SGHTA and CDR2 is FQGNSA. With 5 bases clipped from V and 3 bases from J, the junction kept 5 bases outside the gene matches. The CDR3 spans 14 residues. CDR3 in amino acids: CASSTLAGKETQYF. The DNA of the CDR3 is TGTGCCAGCAGCACCCTAGCGGGTAAAGAGACCCAGTACTTC.

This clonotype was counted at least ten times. The CDR3 sequence: CSALRESGTDTQYF. The CDR3 region has the DNA TGCAGCGCACTGCGGGAGAGCGGGACAGATACGCAGTATTTT. This sequence joins TRBV29-1 and TRBJ2-3, with 7 positions matching TRBD2. The CDR3 is 14 residues long. Germline CDR1 and CDR2: SQVTM and ANQGSEA. The ends lost 7 bases at V and 3 bases at J; junction bases unmatched: 10.

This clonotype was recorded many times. CDR3 protein: CASRENTEAFF. The CDR3 DNA reads as TGTGCCAGCAGGGAGAACACTGAAGCTTTCTTT. The V call is TRBV6-1, the J call TRBJ1-1, with D uncertain. Germline CDR1 reads MNHNS; CDR2 reads SASEGT. The CDR3 contains 11 residues. V was clipped by 6 bases and J by 1 base, with 3 bases between them.

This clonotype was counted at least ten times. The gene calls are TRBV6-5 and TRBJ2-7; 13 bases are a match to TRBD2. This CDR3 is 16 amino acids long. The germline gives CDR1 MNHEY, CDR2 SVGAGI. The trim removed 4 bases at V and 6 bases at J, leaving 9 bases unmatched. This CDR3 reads CASSSLGLAGRGEQYV. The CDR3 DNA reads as TGTGCCAGCAGTTCCTTGGGACTAGCGGGACGGGGCGAGCAGTACGTC.

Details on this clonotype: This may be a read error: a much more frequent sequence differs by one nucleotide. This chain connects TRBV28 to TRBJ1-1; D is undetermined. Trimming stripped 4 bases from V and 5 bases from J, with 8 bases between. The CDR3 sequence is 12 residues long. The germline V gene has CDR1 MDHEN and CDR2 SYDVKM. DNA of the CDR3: TGTGCCAGCAGTTATAGGGCGACTGAAGCTTTCTTT. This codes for CASSYRATEAFF.

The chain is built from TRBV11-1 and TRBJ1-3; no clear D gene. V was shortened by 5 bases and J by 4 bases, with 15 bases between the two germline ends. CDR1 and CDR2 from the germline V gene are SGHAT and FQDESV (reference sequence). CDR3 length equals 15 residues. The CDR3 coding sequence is TGTGCCAGCAGCAAACCCGGAACTGCAGGAAACACCATATATTTT. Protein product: CASSKPGTAGNTIYF.

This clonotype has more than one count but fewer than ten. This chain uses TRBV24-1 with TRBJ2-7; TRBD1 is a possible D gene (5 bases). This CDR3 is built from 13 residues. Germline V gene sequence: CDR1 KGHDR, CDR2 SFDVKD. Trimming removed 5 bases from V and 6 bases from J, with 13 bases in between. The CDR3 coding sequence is TGTGCCACCAGTGGACAGACCCTAGGCGAGCAGTACTTC. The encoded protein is CATSGQTLGEQYF.

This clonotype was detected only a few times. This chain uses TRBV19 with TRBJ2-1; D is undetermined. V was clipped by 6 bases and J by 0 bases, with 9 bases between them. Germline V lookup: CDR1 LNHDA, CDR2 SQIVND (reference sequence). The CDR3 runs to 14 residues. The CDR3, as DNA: TGTGCCAGTAGGTCGACACCCTCCTACAATGAGCAGTTCTTC. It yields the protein CASRSTPSYNEQFF.